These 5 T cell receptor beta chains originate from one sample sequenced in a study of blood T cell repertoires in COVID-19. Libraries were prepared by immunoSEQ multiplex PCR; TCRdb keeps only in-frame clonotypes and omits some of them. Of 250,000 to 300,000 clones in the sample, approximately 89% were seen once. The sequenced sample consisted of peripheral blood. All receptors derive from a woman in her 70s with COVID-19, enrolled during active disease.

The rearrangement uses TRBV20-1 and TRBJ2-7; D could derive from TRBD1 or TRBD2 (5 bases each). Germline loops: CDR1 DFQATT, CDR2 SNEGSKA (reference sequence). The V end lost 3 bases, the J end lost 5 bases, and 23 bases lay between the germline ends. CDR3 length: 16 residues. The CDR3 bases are TGCAGTGCTAGTAGCGACAGTCGCCCGGGTTTAAACGAGCAGTACTTC. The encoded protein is CSASSDSRPGLNEQYF.

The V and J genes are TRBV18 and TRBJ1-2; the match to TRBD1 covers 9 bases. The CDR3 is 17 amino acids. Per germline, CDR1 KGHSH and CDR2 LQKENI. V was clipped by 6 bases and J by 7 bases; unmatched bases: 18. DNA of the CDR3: TGTGCCAGCTCGCTAAGGACAGGGGAGGGTTTCCAACCTGGCTACACCTTC. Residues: CASSLRTGEGFQPGYTF.

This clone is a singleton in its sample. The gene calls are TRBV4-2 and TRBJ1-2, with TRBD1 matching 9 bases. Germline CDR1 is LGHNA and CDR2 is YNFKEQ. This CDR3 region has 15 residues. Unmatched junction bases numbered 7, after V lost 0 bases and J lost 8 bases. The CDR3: CASSQDRDRVSGYTF. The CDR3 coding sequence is TGTGCCAGCAGCCAAGACCGGGACAGGGTGAGCGGCTACACCTTC.

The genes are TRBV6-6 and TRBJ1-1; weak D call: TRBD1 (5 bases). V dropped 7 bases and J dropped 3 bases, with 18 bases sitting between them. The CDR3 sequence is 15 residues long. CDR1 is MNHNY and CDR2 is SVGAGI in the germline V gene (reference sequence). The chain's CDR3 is CASKRVNLGDTEAFF. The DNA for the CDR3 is TGTGCCAGCAAACGTGTTAACCTAGGGGACACTGAAGCTTTCTTT.

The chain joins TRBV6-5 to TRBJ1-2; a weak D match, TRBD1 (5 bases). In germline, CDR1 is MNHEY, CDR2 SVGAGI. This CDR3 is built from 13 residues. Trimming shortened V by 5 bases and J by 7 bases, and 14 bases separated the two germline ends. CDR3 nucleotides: TGTGCCAGCAGTACCAACTCGGGGGTTGGCTACACCTTC. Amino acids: CASSTNSGVGYTF.